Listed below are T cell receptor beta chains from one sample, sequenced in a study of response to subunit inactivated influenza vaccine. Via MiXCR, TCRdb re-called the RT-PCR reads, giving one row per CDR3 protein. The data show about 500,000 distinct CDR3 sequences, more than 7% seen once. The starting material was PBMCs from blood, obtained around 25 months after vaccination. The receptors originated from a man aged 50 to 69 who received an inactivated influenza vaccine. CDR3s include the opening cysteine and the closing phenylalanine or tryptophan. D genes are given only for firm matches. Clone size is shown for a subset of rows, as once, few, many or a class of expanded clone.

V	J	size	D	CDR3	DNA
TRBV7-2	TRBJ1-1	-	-	CASSTRQHTEAFF	TGTGCCAGCAGCACGAGACAGCACACTGAAGCTTTCTTT
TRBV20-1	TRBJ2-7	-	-	CSARDMPQRSSYEQYF	TGCAGTGCTAGAGATATGCCCCAGCGGAGCTCCTACGAGCAGTACTTC
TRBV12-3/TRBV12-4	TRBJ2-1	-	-	CASSLRTLYNEQFF	TGTGCCAGCAGTTTAAGGACTCTTTACAATGAGCAGTTCTTC
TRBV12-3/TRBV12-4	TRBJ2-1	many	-	CASSLPTHEQFF	TGTGCCAGCAGTTTACCAACCCATGAGCAGTTCTTC
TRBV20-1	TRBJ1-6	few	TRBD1	CSARSGQFNSPLHF	TGCAGTGCTAGATCGGGACAGTTTAATTCACCCCTCCACTTT
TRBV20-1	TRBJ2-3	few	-	CSAKEGARADTQYF	TGCAGTGCTAAGGAGGGGGCTCGGGCAGATACGCAGTATTTT
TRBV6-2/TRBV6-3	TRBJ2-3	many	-	CASSYVYGTDTQYF	TGTGCCAGCAGTTACGTCTACGGCACAGATACGCAGTATTTT
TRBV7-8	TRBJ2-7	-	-	CASSGGPDYEQYF	TGTGCCAGCAGCGGGGGCCCGGACTACGAGCAGTACTTC
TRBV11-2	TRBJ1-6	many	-	CASSSRTDSPLHF	TGTGCCAGCAGCTCGAGGACGGATTCACCCCTCCACTTT
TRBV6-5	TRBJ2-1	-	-	CARRLVSSEQFF	TGTGCCAGAAGGCTTGTGAGTAGTGAGCAGTTCTTC
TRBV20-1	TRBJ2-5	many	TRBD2	CSASPVTSGLQETQYF	TGCAGTGCTAGTCCGGTGACTAGCGGACTCCAAGAGACCCAGTACTTC
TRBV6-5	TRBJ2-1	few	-	CASSYFGGPQDNEQFF	TGTGCCAGCAGTTACTTTGGGGGGCCTCAGGACAATGAGCAGTTCTTC
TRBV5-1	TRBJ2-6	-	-	CASGITRASGANVLTF	TGCGCCAGCGGAATAACCAGGGCATCTGGGGCCAACGTCCTGACTTTC
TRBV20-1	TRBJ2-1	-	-	CSASRDIGLGEQFF	TGCAGTGCTAGCCGGGACATCGGCCTGGGTGAGCAGTTCTTC
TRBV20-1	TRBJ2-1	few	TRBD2	CSARDVAGGSRYNEQFF	TGCAGTGCTAGAGATGTAGCGGGCGGGAGTAGGTACAATGAGCAGTTCTTC
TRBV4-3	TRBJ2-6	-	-	CASSQDTGANVLTF	TGCGCCAGCAGCCAAGATACCGGGGCCAACGTCCTGACTTTC
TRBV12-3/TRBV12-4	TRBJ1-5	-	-	CASSFPGLNQPQHF	TGTGCCAGCAGTTTTCCGGGTCTCAATCAGCCCCAGCATTTT
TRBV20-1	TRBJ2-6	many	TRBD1	CSARTQDRGLTYSGANVLTF	TGCAGTGCTAGAACACAAGACAGGGGGCTAACCTACTCTGGGGCCAACGTCCTGACTTTC
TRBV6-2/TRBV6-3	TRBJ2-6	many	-	CASSPISGYSSGANVLTF	TGTGCCAGCAGCCCAATCTCAGGCTATTCCTCTGGGGCCAACGTCCTGACTTTC
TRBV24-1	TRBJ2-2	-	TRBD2	CATSDFGVKGLAPGELFF	TGTGCCACCAGTGATTTCGGAGTGAAGGGACTAGCGCCCGGGGAGCTGTTTTTT
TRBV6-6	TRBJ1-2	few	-	CASGTTNYGYTF	TGTGCCAGCGGGACAACCAACTATGGCTACACCTTC
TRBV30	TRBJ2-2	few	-	CAWSGATGELFF	TGTGCCTGGAGTGGTGCAACCGGGGAGCTGTTTTTT
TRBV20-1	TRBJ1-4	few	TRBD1	CSATGTGDTREKLFF	TGCAGTGCTACAGGGACAGGGGATACGAGGGAAAAACTGTTTTTT
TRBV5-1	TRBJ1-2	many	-	CASSLGRSSNYGYTF	TGCGCCAGCAGCTTGGGCCGGAGCTCTAACTATGGCTACACCTTC
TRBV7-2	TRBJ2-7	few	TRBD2	CASSLTRTSSYEQYF	TGTGCCAGCAGCCTCACCCGGACTAGCAGCTACGAGCAGTACTTC
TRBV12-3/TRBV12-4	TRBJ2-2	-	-	CASRDRRGTGELFF	TGTGCCAGCAGAGACAGAAGGGGCACCGGGGAGCTGTTTTTT
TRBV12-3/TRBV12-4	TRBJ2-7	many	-	CASSGTAIYEQYF	TGTGCCAGCAGCGGGACGGCGATCTACGAGCAGTACTTC
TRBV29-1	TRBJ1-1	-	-	CSVAAALNTEAFF	TGCAGCGTTGCTGCAGCCTTGAACACTGAAGCTTTCTTT
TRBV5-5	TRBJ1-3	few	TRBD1	CASSLGTASNTIYF	TGTGCCAGCAGCTTAGGGACAGCCTCAAACACCATATATTTT
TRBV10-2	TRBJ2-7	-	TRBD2	CASRLAGDYEQYF	TGCGCCAGCCGACTAGCGGGAGATTACGAGCAGTACTTC
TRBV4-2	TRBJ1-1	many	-	CASSQSNQGSTEAFF	TGTGCCAGCAGCCAATCTAATCAGGGAAGCACTGAAGCTTTCTTT
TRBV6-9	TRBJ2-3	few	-	CASVAPTATDTQYF	TGTGCCAGCGTCGCGCCGACAGCTACAGATACGCAGTATTTT
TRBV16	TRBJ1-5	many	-	CASKPRGKGNQPQHF	TGTGCCAGCAAACCTCGGGGAAAAGGCAATCAGCCCCAGCATTTT
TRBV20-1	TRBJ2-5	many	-	CSAKGTQYF	TGCAGTGCAAAGGGGACCCAGTACTTC
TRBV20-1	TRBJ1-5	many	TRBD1	CSARVSSTGNSNQPQHF	TGCAGTGCTAGGGTTTCCTCGACAGGGAATAGCAATCAGCCCCAGCATTTT
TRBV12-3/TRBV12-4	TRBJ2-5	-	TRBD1	CASRTGGAETQYF	TGTGCCAGCAGGACAGGGGGCGCGGAGACCCAGTACTTC
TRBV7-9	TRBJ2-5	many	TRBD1	CASSLGQGVETQYF	TGTGCCAGCAGTTTGGGACAGGGGGTAGAGACCCAGTACTTC
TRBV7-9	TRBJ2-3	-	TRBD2	CASSSRASGRPDTQYF	TGTGCCAGCAGCTCGCGGGCTAGCGGGAGACCAGATACGCAGTATTTT
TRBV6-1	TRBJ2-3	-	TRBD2	CASSPYSGGAKDTQYF	TGTGCCAGCAGTCCCTATAGCGGGGGGGCTAAAGATACGCAGTATTTT
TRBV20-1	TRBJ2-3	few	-	CSARRGLSPTDTQYF	TGCAGTGCTAGACGAGGCCTGTCACCCACAGATACGCAGTATTTT
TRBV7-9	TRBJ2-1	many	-	CASSLRGSKSEQFF	TGTGCCAGCAGCTTGAGGGGGTCCAAGAGTGAGCAGTTCTTC
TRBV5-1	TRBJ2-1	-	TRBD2	CASSTAGGTYNEQFF	TGCGCCAGCAGCACAGCGGGGGGTACCTACAATGAGCAGTTCTTC
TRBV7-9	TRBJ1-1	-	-	CASSPALGSSGNTEAFF	TGTGCCAGCAGCCCGGCCCTGGGGAGTAGTGGAAACACTGAAGCTTTCTTT